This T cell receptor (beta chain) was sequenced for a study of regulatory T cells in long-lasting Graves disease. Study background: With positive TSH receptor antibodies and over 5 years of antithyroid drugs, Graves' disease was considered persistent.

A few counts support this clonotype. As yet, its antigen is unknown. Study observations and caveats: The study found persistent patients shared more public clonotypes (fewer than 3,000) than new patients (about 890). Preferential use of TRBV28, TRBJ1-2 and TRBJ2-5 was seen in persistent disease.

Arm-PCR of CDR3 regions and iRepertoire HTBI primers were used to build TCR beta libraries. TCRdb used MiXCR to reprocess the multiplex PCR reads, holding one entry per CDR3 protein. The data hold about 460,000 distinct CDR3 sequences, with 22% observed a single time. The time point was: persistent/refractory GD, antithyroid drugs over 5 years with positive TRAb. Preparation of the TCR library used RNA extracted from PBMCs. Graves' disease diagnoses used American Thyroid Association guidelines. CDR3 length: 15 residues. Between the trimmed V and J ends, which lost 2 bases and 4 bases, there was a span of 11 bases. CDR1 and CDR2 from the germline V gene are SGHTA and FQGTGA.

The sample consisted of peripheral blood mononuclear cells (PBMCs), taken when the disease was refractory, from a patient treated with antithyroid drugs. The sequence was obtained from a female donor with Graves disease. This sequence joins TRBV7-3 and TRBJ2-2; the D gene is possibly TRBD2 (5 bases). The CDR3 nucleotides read TGTGCCAGCAGCTTAGGAGCGGATGCCACCGGGGAGCTGTTTTTT. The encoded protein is CASSLGADATGELFF. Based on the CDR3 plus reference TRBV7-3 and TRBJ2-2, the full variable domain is GAGVSQTPSNKVTEKGKYVELRCDPISGHTALYWYRQSLGQGPEFLIYFQGTGAADDSGLPNDRFFAVRPEGSVSTLKIQRTERGDSAVYLCASSLGADATGELFFGEGSRLTVL.